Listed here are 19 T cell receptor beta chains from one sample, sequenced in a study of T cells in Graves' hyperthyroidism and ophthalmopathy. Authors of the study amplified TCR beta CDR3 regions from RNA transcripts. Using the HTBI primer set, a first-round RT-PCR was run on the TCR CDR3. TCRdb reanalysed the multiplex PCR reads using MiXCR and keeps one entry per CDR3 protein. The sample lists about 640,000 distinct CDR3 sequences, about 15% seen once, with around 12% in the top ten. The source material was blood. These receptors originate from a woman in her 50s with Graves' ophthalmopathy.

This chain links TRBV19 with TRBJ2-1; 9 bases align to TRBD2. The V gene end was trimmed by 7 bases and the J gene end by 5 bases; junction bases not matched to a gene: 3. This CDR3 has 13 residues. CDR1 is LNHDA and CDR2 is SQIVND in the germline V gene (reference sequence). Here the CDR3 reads CASKSSGDNEQFF. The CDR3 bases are TGTGCCAGTAAGTCTAGCGGGGACAATGAGCAGTTCTTC.

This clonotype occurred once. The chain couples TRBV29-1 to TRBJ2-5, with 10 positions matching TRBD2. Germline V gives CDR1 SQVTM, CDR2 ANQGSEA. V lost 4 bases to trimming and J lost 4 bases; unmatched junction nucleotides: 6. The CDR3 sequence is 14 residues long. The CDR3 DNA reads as TGCAGCGTTGGCCGGAGACTAGCGGGAGAGACCCAGTACTTC. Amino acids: CSVGRRLAGETQYF.

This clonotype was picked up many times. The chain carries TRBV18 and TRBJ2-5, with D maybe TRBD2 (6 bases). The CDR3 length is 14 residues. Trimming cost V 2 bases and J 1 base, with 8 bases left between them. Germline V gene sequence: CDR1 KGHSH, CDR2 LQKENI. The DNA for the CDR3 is TGTGCCAGCTCACCAGGGCGGGGCCAAGAGACCCAGTACTTC. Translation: CASSPGRGQETQYF.

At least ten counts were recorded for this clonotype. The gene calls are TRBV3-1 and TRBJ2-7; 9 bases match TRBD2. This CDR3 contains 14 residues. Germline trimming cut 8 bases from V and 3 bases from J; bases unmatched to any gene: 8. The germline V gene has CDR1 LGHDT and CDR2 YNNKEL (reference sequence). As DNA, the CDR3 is TGTGCCAGCCGGGGCGGGAGGGGTGGCTACGAGCAGTACTTC. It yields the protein CASRGGRGGYEQYF.

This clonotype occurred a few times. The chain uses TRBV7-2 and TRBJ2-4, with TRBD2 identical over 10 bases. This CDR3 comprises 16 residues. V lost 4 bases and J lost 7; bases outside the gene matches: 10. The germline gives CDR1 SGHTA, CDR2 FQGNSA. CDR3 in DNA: TGTGCCAGCAGCTCAGGGGGGAGGACTAGCGGCAACATTCAGTACTTC. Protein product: CASSSGGRTSGNIQYF.

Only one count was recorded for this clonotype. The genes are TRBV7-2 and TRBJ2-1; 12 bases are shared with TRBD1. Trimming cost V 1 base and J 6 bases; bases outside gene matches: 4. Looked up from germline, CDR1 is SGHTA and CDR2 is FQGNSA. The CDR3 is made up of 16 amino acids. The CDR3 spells CASSLGGQGAFNEQFF. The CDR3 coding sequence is TGTGCCAGCAGCTTAGGGGGACAGGGGGCCTTCAATGAGCAGTTCTTC.

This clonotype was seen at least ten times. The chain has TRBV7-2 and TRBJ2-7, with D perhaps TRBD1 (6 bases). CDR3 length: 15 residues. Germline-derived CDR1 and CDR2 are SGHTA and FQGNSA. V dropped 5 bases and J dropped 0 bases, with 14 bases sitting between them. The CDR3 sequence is CASSPPARGSYEQYF. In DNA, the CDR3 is TGTGCCAGCAGCCCCCCGGCCAGGGGCTCCTACGAGCAGTACTTC.

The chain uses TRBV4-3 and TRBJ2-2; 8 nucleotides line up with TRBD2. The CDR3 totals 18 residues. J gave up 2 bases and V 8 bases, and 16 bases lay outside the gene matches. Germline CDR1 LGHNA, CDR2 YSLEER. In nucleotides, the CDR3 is TGCGCCAGCGGCGGACAGATCCCAACTAGCGGTAACACCGGGGAGCTGTTTTTT. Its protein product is CASGGQIPTSGNTGELFF.

Here the CDR3 reads CATSSLISEQFF. The CDR3 bases are TGTGCCACCAGTTCCCTCATAAGTGAGCAGTTCTTC. This chain connects TRBV24-1 to TRBJ2-1; D ambiguous. Germline V CDR1 and CDR2: KGHDR, SFDVKD. With 6 bases removed from V and 9 bases from J, the gap between germline ends came to 11 bases. This CDR3 comprises 12 residues.

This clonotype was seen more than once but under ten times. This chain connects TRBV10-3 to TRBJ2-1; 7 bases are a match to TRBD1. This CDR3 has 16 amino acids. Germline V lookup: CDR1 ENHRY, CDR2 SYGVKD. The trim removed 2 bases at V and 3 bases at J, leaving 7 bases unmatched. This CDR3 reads CAISEEGTVYYNEQFF. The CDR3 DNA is TGTGCCATCAGTGAGGAAGGGACAGTATACTACAATGAGCAGTTCTTC.

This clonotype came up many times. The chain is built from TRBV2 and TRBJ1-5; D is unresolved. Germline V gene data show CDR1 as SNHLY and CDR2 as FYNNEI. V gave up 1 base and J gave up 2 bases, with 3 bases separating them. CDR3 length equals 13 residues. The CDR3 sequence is CASSEVGNQPQHF. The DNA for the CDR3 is TGTGCCAGCAGTGAAGTGGGCAATCAGCCCCAGCATTTT.

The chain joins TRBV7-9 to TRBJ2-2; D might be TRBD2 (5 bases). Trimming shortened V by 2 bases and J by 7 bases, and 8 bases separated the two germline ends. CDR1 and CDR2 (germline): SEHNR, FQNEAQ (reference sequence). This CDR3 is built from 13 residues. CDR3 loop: CASSLMGDGELFF. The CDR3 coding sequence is TGTGCCAGCAGCTTAATGGGAGACGGGGAGCTGTTTTTT.

CDR3 in DNA: TGTGCCAGCAGCTTTTATGGTGCCCAAGAGACCCAGTACTTC. This sequence encodes CASSFYGAQETQYF. The V gene is TRBV7-9, the J gene TRBJ2-5; D is unresolved. The CDR3 is made up of 14 amino acids. CDR1 is SEHNR, CDR2 FQNEAQ, per germline (reference sequence). The germline V and J ends were trimmed by 3 bases and 1 base, with 9 bases remaining between them.

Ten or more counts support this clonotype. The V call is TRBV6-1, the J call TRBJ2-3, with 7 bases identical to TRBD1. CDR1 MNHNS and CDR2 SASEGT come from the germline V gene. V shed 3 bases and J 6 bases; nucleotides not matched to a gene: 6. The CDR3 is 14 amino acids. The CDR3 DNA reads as TGTGCCAGCAGTGACAGGGGGTTTACGGATACGCAGTATTTT. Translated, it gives CASSDRGFTDTQYF.

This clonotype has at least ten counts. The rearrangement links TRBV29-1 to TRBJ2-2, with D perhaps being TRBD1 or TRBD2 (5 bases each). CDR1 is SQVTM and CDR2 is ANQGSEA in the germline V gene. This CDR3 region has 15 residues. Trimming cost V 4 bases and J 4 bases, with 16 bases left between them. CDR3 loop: CSVVRGRPGTGELFF. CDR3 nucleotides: TGCAGCGTTGTACGGGGCCGTCCGGGCACCGGGGAGCTGTTTTTT.

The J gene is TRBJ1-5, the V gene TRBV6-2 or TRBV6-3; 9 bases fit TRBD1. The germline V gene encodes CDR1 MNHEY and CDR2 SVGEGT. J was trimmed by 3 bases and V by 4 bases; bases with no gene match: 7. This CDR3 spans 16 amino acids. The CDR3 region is CASSFNRGRDNQPQHF. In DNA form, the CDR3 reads TGTGCCAGCAGTTTCAACAGGGGGCGAGACAATCAGCCCCAGCATTTT.

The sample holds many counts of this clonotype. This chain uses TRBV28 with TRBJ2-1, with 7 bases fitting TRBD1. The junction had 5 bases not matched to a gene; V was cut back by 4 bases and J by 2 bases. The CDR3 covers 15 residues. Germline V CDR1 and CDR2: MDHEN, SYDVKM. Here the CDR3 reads CASSSGQETYNEQFF. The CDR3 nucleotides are TGTGCCAGCAGTTCAGGACAGGAAACCTACAATGAGCAGTTCTTC.

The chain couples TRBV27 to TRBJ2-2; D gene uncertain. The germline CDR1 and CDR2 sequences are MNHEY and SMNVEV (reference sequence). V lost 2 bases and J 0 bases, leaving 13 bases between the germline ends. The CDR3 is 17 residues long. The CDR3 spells CASSLIGMHANTGELFF. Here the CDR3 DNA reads TGTGCCAGCAGTTTAATAGGGATGCACGCGAACACCGGGGAGCTGTTTTTT.

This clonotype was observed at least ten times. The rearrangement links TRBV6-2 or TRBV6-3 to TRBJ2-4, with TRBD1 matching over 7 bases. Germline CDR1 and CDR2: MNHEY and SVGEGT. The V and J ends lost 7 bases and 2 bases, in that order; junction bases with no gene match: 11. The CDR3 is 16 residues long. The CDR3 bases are TGTGCCAGCATGACCTACAGGGGCATGTCCAAAAACATTCAGTACTTC. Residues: CASMTYRGMSKNIQYF.